The 29 T cell receptor beta chains below all came from one sample that was sequenced in a study of shared clonotypes between healthy human individuals. The data were produced by immunoSEQ multiplex PCR, yet TCRdb's version contains in-frame clones alone and is incomplete. Of around 650,000 clones in the sample, about 96% are singletons; the top ten hold roughly 0.1%. Naive CD8 cells comprised CD45RO-negative, CCR7-positively selected cells, excluding terminally differentiated effector memory CD45RA+ cells. Sequenced material: naive CD8+ T cells sorted from blood. The source is a woman younger than 45 in good health.

The chain couples TRBV9 to TRBJ2-1; 7 bases align to TRBD2. The CDR3 has 16 amino acids. Germline V gene data show CDR1 as SGDLS and CDR2 as YYNGEE. V dropped 1 base and J dropped 7; count of bases not matched to a gene: 11. The CDR3 region is CASSVSGGGISNEQFF. The CDR3 coding sequence is TGTGCCAGCAGCGTATCGGGGGGAGGGATATCGAATGAGCAGTTCTTC.

This rearrangement joins TRBV5-6 to TRBJ2-1, with D hard to call. The V gene's germline CDR1 is SGHDT and CDR2 YYEEEE. This CDR3 is 13 amino acids long. V was trimmed by 3 bases and J by 5 bases, leaving 9 bases between them. CDR3 nucleotide sequence: TGTGCCAGCAGCTCCTGGTACCACAATGAGCAGTTCTTC. Its protein is CASSSWYHNEQFF.

The chain links TRBV14 to TRBJ2-1, with D possibly being TRBD2 (6 bases). Germline CDR1 is SGHDN and CDR2 is FVKESK. V was pared by 0 bases and J by 4 bases, with 7 bases between. The CDR3 contains 14 residues. This CDR3 reads CASSQEGTYNEQFF. CDR3 DNA sequence: TGTGCCAGCAGCCAAGAAGGGACTTACAATGAGCAGTTCTTC.

The chain is built from TRBV6-5 and TRBJ1-1; 7 bases fit TRBD1. The CDR3 is made up of 15 amino acids. Looked up from germline, CDR1 is MNHEY and CDR2 is SVGAGI. With 5 bases clipped from V and 4 bases from J, the junction kept 10 bases outside the gene matches. Here the CDR3 reads CASSRIDREGTEAFF. In nucleotides, the CDR3 is TGTGCCAGCAGTCGAATAGACAGGGAAGGCACTGAAGCTTTCTTT.

Only one count was recorded for this clone. The V and J genes are TRBV5-6 and TRBJ2-1; a weak D match, TRBD1 (6 bases). Germline V gene data show CDR1 as SGHDT and CDR2 as YYEEEE. CDR3 size: 15 residues. V was trimmed by 4 bases and J by 2 bases, leaving 13 bases between them. The CDR3 DNA reads TGTGCCAGCAGCGCGAAACAGGGTACCTACAATGAGCAGTTCTTC. Translated: CASSAKQGTYNEQFF. Based on the CDR3 plus reference TRBV5-6 and TRBJ2-1, the full variable domain is DAGVTQSPTHLIKTRGQQVTLRCSPKSGHDTVSWYQQALGQGPQFIFQYYEEEERQRGNFPDRFSGHQFPNYSSELNVNALLLGDSALYLCASSAKQGTYNEQFFGPGTRLTVL.

The chain combines TRBV7-8 with TRBJ2-1; no firm D call. The germline CDR1 and CDR2 sequences are SGHVS and FQNEAQ. V dropped 5 bases and J dropped 2 bases, with 13 bases sitting between them. The CDR3 runs to 15 residues. The CDR3 here is CASSPTPGTYNEQFF. The CDR3 DNA is TGTGCCAGCAGCCCTACCCCTGGGACCTACAATGAGCAGTTCTTC.

V and J are TRBV11-2 and TRBJ2-5; D unclear. Germline V gene data show CDR1 as SGHAT and CDR2 as FQNNGV. V gave up 5 bases and J gave up 5 bases, with 12 bases separating them. This CDR3 spans 13 amino acids. CDR3 sequence reads: CASSPEVGETQYF. The CDR3 nucleotides read TGTGCCAGCAGCCCCGAGGTAGGCGAGACCCAGTACTTC.

The CDR3 loop reads CASTSDTDTQYF. In DNA, the CDR3 is TGCGCCAGCACAAGTGACACAGATACGCAGTATTTT. The gene calls are TRBV10-2 and TRBJ2-3; D gene uncertain. Trimming left V 7 bases short and J 2 bases short, with 7 bases between. The CDR3 extends over 12 amino acids. Per germline, CDR1 WSHSY and CDR2 SAAADI.

The rearrangement joins TRBV20-1 to TRBJ2-7; unclear D gene. CDR1 is DFQATT and CDR2 is SNEGSKA in the germline V gene (reference sequence). V dropped 3 bases and J dropped 4 bases, with 7 bases sitting between them. This CDR3 contains 11 residues. Written as DNA, the CDR3 is TGCAGTGCTAGTGAAACTTACGAGCAGTACTTC. It is translated as CSASETYEQYF.

A remark on this clone: This specimen includes other DNA sequences encoding the same CDR3. The J gene is TRBJ2-7, the V gene TRBV4-1; D is ambiguous. CDR1 and CDR2 from the germline V gene are MGHRA and YSYEKL. V lost 1 base and J lost 1, with 8 bases in between. CDR3 size: 14 residues. Here the CDR3 reads CASSQGGRSYEQYF. The CDR3 DNA sequence: TGCGCCAGCAGCCAAGGGGGTCGGTCCTACGAGCAGTACTTC.

The chain links TRBV5-1 to TRBJ2-7; D gene uncertain. CDR1 and CDR2 (germline): SGHRS, YFSETQ. This CDR3 region has 13 residues. V lost 4 bases to trimming and J lost 0 bases, with 8 bases between them. This CDR3 is CASSLFTSYEQYF. For the CDR3, the DNA is TGCGCCAGCAGCCTGTTCACCTCCTACGAGCAGTACTTC.

The genes are TRBV29-1 and TRBJ2-1, with 8 bases lining up with TRBD1. J lost 5 bases, V lost 5 bases, and 5 bases had no gene match. The CDR3 contains 13 residues. The V gene's germline CDR1 is SQVTM and CDR2 ANQGSEA. CDR3 amino acids: CSVRDRLDNEQFF. The CDR3 coding sequence is TGCAGCGTTCGGGACAGGCTTGACAATGAGCAGTTCTTC.

This rearrangement joins TRBV28 to TRBJ2-3; unclear D gene. The germline V gene has CDR1 MDHEN and CDR2 SYDVKM. V lost 9 bases to trimming and J lost 6 bases, with 10 bases between them. The CDR3 loop spans 11 amino acids. The CDR3 sequence: CASHSRDTQYF. The DNA of the CDR3 is TGTGCCAGTCACTCTAGGGATACGCAGTATTTT.

The genes are TRBV2 and TRBJ1-1, with D perhaps TRBD1 (5 bases). Germline V gene sequence: CDR1 SNHLY, CDR2 FYNNEI. V lost 6 bases to trimming and J lost 0 bases, with 17 bases between them. CDR3 size: 16 residues. CDR3 in DNA: TGTGCCAGCAGGGCGGATTGGGGGTCCATGAACACTGAAGCTTTCTTT. Amino acid sequence: CASRADWGSMNTEAFF.

DNA of the CDR3: TGCAGTGCCCGACTAGCGGGAGAGCAGTTCTTC. This sequence encodes CSARLAGEQFF. The chain couples TRBV20-1 to TRBJ2-1, with 11 positions matching TRBD2. Looked up from germline, CDR1 is DFQATT and CDR2 is SNEGSKA (reference sequence). The length of the CDR3 is 11 residues. Trimming removed 6 bases from V and 10 bases from J; junction bases left unmatched: 2.

V and J are TRBV4-1 and TRBJ2-7; 7 nucleotides agree with TRBD1. The CDR3 runs to 15 residues. The V segment lost 5 bases and the J segment 6 bases; nucleotides outside the gene matches: 13. Germline CDR1 and CDR2: MGHRA and YSYEKL. CDR3 nucleotide sequence: TGCGCCAGCAGCGTAAGAGGGGGCGCGGCTGTCGAGCAGTACTTC. This codes for CASSVRGGAAVEQYF.

CDR3: CASSSILHSGNTIYF. CDR3 DNA sequence: TGTGCCAGCAGCTCGATTCTACACTCTGGAAACACCATATATTTT. This rearrangement joins TRBV7-2 to TRBJ1-3; the D is unclear. Trimming shortened V by 4 bases and J by 0 bases, and 10 bases separated the two germline ends. Germline V gene data show CDR1 as SGHTA and CDR2 as FQGNSA. The CDR3 totals 15 residues.

The gene calls are TRBV6-6 and TRBJ1-1; 7 positions agree with TRBD1. This CDR3 comprises 15 residues. The ends lost 6 bases at V and 6 bases at J; junction bases unmatched: 13. From germline, CDR1 is MNHNY and CDR2 SVGAGI (reference sequence). CDR3 protein: CASRADRASGSEAFF. CDR3 in DNA: TGTGCCAGCAGGGCCGACAGGGCCAGCGGCTCTGAAGCTTTCTTT.

The rearrangement joins TRBV30 to TRBJ2-1; D is unclear. Per germline, CDR1 GTSNPN and CDR2 SVGIG (reference sequence). V was trimmed by 1 base and J by 10 bases, leaving 8 bases between them. The CDR3 spans 11 residues. CDR3 residues: CAWSDVSEQFF. CDR3 coding DNA: TGTGCCTGGAGTGATGTGTCAGAGCAGTTCTTC.

The rearrangement links TRBV5-6 to TRBJ2-5; no clear D. Germline loops: CDR1 SGHDT, CDR2 YYEEEE. CDR3 length: 12 amino acids. V was pared by 0 bases and J by 4 bases, with 4 bases between. CDR3 sequence reads: CASSLAPETQYF. DNA of the CDR3: TGTGCCAGCAGCTTGGCCCCAGAGACCCAGTACTTC.

The chain couples TRBV4-2 to TRBJ1-5; perhaps TRBD1 as D (5 bases). CDR3 size: 14 residues. Trimming took off 0 bases at V and 6 bases at J, with 9 bases between the two ends. Germline loops: CDR1 LGHNA, CDR2 YNFKEQ. CDR3 amino acids: CASSQDDGTQPQHF. CDR3 DNA: TGTGCCAGCAGCCAAGATGACGGGACTCAGCCCCAGCATTTT.

This clone appeared once. The chain has TRBV6-4 and TRBJ2-1, with unresolved D. Germline V lookup: CDR1 MRHNA, CDR2 SNTAGT. This CDR3 is 14 amino acids long. The V and J ends lost 2 bases and 9 bases respectively, with 14 bases between them. The CDR3 bases are TGTGCCAGCAGTGACGGACGGACCCGACCTGAGCAGTTCTTC. This codes for CASSDGRTRPEQFF.

The rearrangement joins TRBV5-4 to TRBJ1-5; D ambiguous. Trimming left V 0 bases short and J 5 bases short, with 3 bases between. Germline-derived CDR1 and CDR2 are SGHNT and YYREEE (reference sequence). This CDR3 has 12 residues. CDR3 sequence: CASSLDHQPQHF. CDR3 nucleotides: TGTGCCAGCAGCTTGGATCATCAGCCCCAGCATTTT.

This clone has only one observation. The chain employs TRBV27 and TRBJ2-1, with D tentatively TRBD2 (5 bases). Germline V lookup: CDR1 MNHEY, CDR2 SMNVEV (reference sequence). Trimming cost V 6 bases and J 3 bases, with 12 bases left between them. This CDR3 comprises 14 residues. The CDR3 reads CASRFPGNYNEQFF. CDR3 nucleotide sequence: TGTGCCAGCAGATTCCCGGGGAACTACAATGAGCAGTTCTTC.

The gene calls are TRBV2 and TRBJ1-5, with unresolved D. This CDR3 comprises 13 residues. In germline, CDR1 is SNHLY, CDR2 FYNNEI. The V end was cut by 3 bases, the J end by 4 bases, with 7 bases between. The CDR3 nucleotides read TGTGCCAGCAGTGAGACATGGAATCAGCCCCAGCATTTT. The encoded protein is CASSETWNQPQHF. The whole variable domain, filled in from reference TRBV2 and TRBJ1-5, reads EPEVTQTPSHQVTQMGQEVILRCVPISNHLYFYWYRQILGQKVEFLVSFYNNEISEKSEIFDDQFSVERPDGSNFTLKIRSTKLEDSAMYFCASSETWNQPQHFGDGTRLSIL.

The chain uses TRBV28 and TRBJ2-7, with D unresolved. Per the germline V gene, CDR1 is MDHEN and CDR2 is SYDVKM. The CDR3 is 12 residues long. V was cut by 8 bases and J by 6 bases, with 14 bases left in between. DNA for the CDR3: TGTGCCAGCTTTCAGGTTAGAGGCGAGCAGTACTTC. As protein: CASFQVRGEQYF.

The V and J genes are TRBV27 and TRBJ2-5; unclear D gene. V lost 2 bases and J lost 5, with 9 bases in between. This CDR3 region has 13 residues. The germline gives CDR1 MNHEY, CDR2 SMNVEV (reference sequence). In DNA form, the CDR3 reads TGTGCCAGCAGTTTAGACTCCATGGAGACCCAGTACTTC. Its translation: CASSLDSMETQYF.

This rearrangement joins TRBV4-1 to TRBJ1-1, with TRBD1 as a possible D gene (6 bases). The CDR3 contains 14 residues. The germline gives CDR1 MGHRA, CDR2 YSYEKL. V was clipped by 0 bases and J by 8 bases, with 13 bases between them. The CDR3 reads CASSQDGRGTEAFF. CDR3 DNA: TGCGCCAGCAGCCAAGATGGTAGGGGGACCGAAGCTTTCTTT.

CDR3: CASSPSRSNDNEQFF. The CDR3 region has the DNA TGTGCCAGCAGCCCGTCAAGATCAAACGACAATGAGCAGTTCTTC. The J gene is TRBJ2-1, the V gene TRBV6-5; D remains unclear. Looked up from germline, CDR1 is MNHEY and CDR2 is SVGAGI. Trimming left V 6 bases short and J 5 bases short, with 17 bases between. CDR3 size: 15 residues.